Sequencing of this T cell receptor (beta chain) was carried out in a study of T cell responses to AZD1222 COVID-19 vaccine. This clone is a singleton in its sample. Clones were sequenced by immunoSEQ multiplex PCR, and TCRdb holds only the in-frame ones, with some missing. The sample lists 110,000 or so clones, approximately 87% seen once, with 2.5% to 3% in the top ten. There are 13 residues in the CDR3. Deletions cut 5 bases from V and 6 bases from J, with 11 bases between. The V call is TRBV12-3 or TRBV12-4, the J call TRBJ2-1; D call uncertain. The sequence came from an adult in good health. The sequenced sample was peripheral blood, obtained on day 0 of AZD1222 vaccination. CDR3 DNA: TGTGCCAGCAGTACAACTGGTTCCAATGAGCAGTTCTTC. Translated, it gives CASSTTGSNEQFF.